This T cell receptor beta chain was recovered during a study of T cell responses to AZD1222 COVID-19 vaccine. CDR3 length: 17 residues. Germline V lookup: CDR1 SGHAT, CDR2 FQNNGV. The V gene lost 0 bases and the J gene lost 2 bases, with 14 bases spanning the gap. Notes on this clone: Its cognate antigen is unknown.

Here immunoSEQ multiplex PCR was the method, and the copy in TCRdb shows in-frame clones only, minus some. The profile shows about 150,000 clones, approximately 89% of them singletons. Study findings and constraints: The donor cohort was predominantly white British with a female majority, and clonal diversity may have been underestimated. Baseline seropositivity occurred in only a handful of AZD1222 recipients. Only after the peak T cell response were repertoires sampled. Nearly half of unique spike-specific TCRs reportedly avoided B.1.351 and B.1.1.7 mutated regions.

The sample in question was peripheral blood, obtained on day 0 of MenACWY control vaccination. This chain links TRBV11-2 with TRBJ1-5, with a weak D call TRBD1 (6 bases). The TCR originated in an adult in good health. The DNA for the CDR3 is TGTGCCAGCAGCTTAGATGACAGGCGAAATGGCAATCAGCCCCAGCATTTT. This gives the protein CASSLDDRRNGNQPQHF.